Listed here is a single TCR beta chain. The target antigen is unknown. CDR1 is SGHRS, CDR2 YFSETQ, per germline. V shed 6 bases, J shed 4 bases, and the junction held 9 bases outside the gene matches. The CDR3 loop spans 16 amino acids. This record belongs to a study of siplizumab effects on memory and regulatory T cells. Study observations and caveats: Reactions containing siplizumab showed mappable alloreactive CD4+ clones averaging 68.8% Treg-derived, versus 25% to 30% in controls.

Some 99,000 TCR templates were measured in each sample. The method was immunoSEQ multiplex PCR; TCRdb's version includes in-frame clones alone and lacks a portion of them. The sample yields 92,000 or so clones, around 89% seen once. This clonotype was sampled from a human donor in good health. The sequencing sample was made of CD4+ T cells sorted from blood. The rearrangement uses TRBV5-1 and TRBJ2-5, with 13 bases that match TRBD2. CDR3 DNA: TGCGCCAGCAACCTAAAGCGACTAGCGGGAGGAGAGACCCAGTACTTC. Translation: CASNLKRLAGGETQYF.